This T cell receptor (beta chain) was recorded in a study of neurological immune-mediated disorders. Using its own MiXCR run on the 5' RACE reads, TCRdb lists one record per CDR3 protein. Among tens of thousands of distinct CDR3 sequences, more than 4.5% were seen once, and the ten largest hold around 9.7%. This clonotype was picked up many times. Its antigen is unknown. Points from the study as a whole: Patients with HTLV-1-associated myelopathy showed the most TCR clonal expansion. Those with multiple sclerosis showed the least, falling below healthy controls.

The TCR comes from a man between 18 and 29 years old in good health. The sample was CD4+ T cells from blood.

Here the CDR3 DNA reads TGTGCCAGCAGCCCCGTTGGCCAGGGACTCTTCCAAGAGACCCAGTACTTC. Translating it yields CASSPVGQGLFQETQYF. The chain has TRBV5-4 and TRBJ2-5; weak D call: TRBD2 (6 bases). The CDR3 covers 17 residues. CDR1 is SGHNT, CDR2 YYREEE, per germline (reference sequence). V was cut by 4 bases and J by 1 base, with 20 bases left in between.